Listed below are T cell receptor beta chains from one sample, sequenced in a study of control samples from healthy donors and cancer patients. Profiling relied on immunoSEQ multiplex PCR, and the TCRdb table lists in-frame clones only, not all of them. This table has about 110,000 clones, roughly 92% appearing once. The sample taken for sequencing was blood. Source of these receptors: a woman aged 18-35 years in good health. Both conserved end residues are part of each CDR3. A D gene is named only where the DNA matches it firmly. Rows give clone size only sometimes, using once, few, many, or a class for an expanded clone.

clone_size j_call v_call d_call cdr3_nt cdr3_aa
. TRBJ2-5 TRBV25-1 . TGTGCCAGCAGTGAACAAGGAGGAGAGGTGCACTCCCAAGAGACCCAGTACTTC CASSEQGGEVHSQETQYF
few TRBJ1-2 TRBV7-9 . TGTGCCAGCAGCTCTCCCTATAGGACGGGGATGCAGGGCTACACCTTC CASSSPYRTGMQGYTF
. TRBJ2-7 TRBV4-1 . TGCGCCAGCAGCCAGGTGGCGGGCAGCTCCTACGAGCAGTACTTC CASSQVAGSSYEQYF
. TRBJ1-5 TRBV7-2 . TGTGCCAGCAGCCCCGGGGGAGGCGTTGGCAATCAGCCCCAGCATTTT CASSPGGGVGNQPQHF
. TRBJ2-3 TRBV6-2/TRBV6-3 TRBD2 TGTGCCAGCAGCCGGGGACTAGCGGGAGGTCGCACAGATACGCAGTATTTT CASSRGLAGGRTDTQYF
. TRBJ2-7 TRBV4-3 . TGCGCCAGCAGCCAAGGGGCGGAAAGCTCCTACGAGCAGTACTTC CASSQGAESSYEQYF
. TRBJ1-1 TRBV7-9 TRBD1 TGTGCCAGCAGCTTAGCGGACAGGGCGGACACTGAAGCTTTCTTT CASSLADRADTEAFF
. TRBJ2-7 TRBV25-1 . TGTGCCAGCAGGGGAACTGCCTACGAGCAGTACTTC CASRGTAYEQYF
once TRBJ1-6 TRBV19 TRBD1 TGTGCCAGCCGGACAGGGTTATTCGATAATTCACCCCTCCACTTT CASRTGLFDNSPLHF
. TRBJ2-7 TRBV10-1 . TGCGCCAGCAGTGAAGGCAGAAGGGAGCAGTACTTC CASSEGRREQYF
once TRBJ2-2 TRBV29-1 TRBD2 TGCAGCGTTGCACGTAGCGGGAGAGCCGGGGACGGGGAGCTGTTTTTT CSVARSGRAGDGELFF
few TRBJ2-3 TRBV9 TRBD1 TGTGCCAGCAGCGCATCGGGACAGGGGCTCACAGATACGCAGTATTTT CASSASGQGLTDTQYF
. TRBJ1-5 TRBV27 . TGTGCCAGCAGCCCAGGGGTGAGACAGCCCCAGCATTTT CASSPGVRQPQHF
. TRBJ2-1 TRBV28 . TGTGCCAGCAGTTTGGTCGGGGGAGGCTACAATGAGCAGTTCTTC CASSLVGGGYNEQFF
. TRBJ2-7 TRBV5-4 TRBD2 TGTGCCAGCAGCTTGCCACTAGCGGGAGGCTCCTACGAGCAGTACTTC CASSLPLAGGSYEQYF